The rows below give T cell receptor beta chains drawn from one sample of a study of T cell repertoires in cytomegalovirus infection. A single record per CDR3 protein comes from TCRdb applying MiXCR to the reads. This table has about 920,000 distinct CDR3 sequences, less than 35% appearing once. Antigens of these TCRs are unknown. Sequenced material: cultured CD8+ T cells from PBMCs, taken from culture after CMV antigen stimulation. The origin of the receptors is a human donor in good health (CMV status not recorded). Some clones in this sample may be carry-over from other donors' samples. CDR3s include the opening cysteine and the closing phenylalanine or tryptophan. D genes are given only for firm matches. Clone size is stated in some rows and not others, as once, few, many or a class when expanded.

D,V,J,size,CDR3,DNA
NA,TRBV10-3,TRBJ2-1,few,CAISGEAASGVNEQFF,TGTGCCATCAGTGGTGAAGCGGCCTCGGGAGTTAATGAGCAGTTCTTC
NA,TRBV11-2,TRBJ1-2,few,CASSLVRSQVGYTF,TGTGCCAGCAGCTTAGTGCGCAGCCAGGTCGGCTACACCTTC
NA,TRBV5-1,TRBJ1-5,NA,CASSLGFGSGNQPQHF,TGCGCCAGCAGCTTGGGATTTGGGTCGGGGAATCAGCCCCAGCATTTT
NA,TRBV2,TRBJ1-5,NA,CASSEGQGRQPQHF,TGTGCCAGCAGTGAGGGTCAGGGTCGGCAGCCCCAGCATTTT
NA,TRBV7-2,TRBJ2-1,many,CASSLVEEPFNEQFF,TGTGCCAGCAGCTTGGTTGAAGAGCCGTTTAATGAGCAGTTCTTC
NA,TRBV7-9,TRBJ2-1,few,CASSLPPGFNEQFF,TGTGCCAGCAGCTTACCCCCCGGTTTCAATGAGCAGTTCTTC
TRBD2,TRBV28,TRBJ2-2,NA,CASSSSYAGGSF,TGTGCCAGCAGCTCATCCTACGCCGGGGGGTCTTTT
NA,TRBV7-8,TRBJ1-5,many,CASSFPHDTNQPQHF,TGTGCCAGCAGCTTTCCCCATGACACGAATCAGCCCCAGCATTTT
TRBD2,TRBV7-2,TRBJ2-7,many,CASSETSGGFSSYEQYF,TGTGCCAGCAGCGAGACTAGCGGGGGGTTTAGCTCCTACGAGCAGTACTTC
NA,TRBV6-2/TRBV6-3,TRBJ2-3,few,CASSWVSVTDTQYF,TGTGCCAGCAGTTGGGTCAGCGTCACAGATACGCAGTATTTT
NA,TRBV20-1,TRBJ2-3,few,CSALLSRHAQYF,TGCAGTGCTCTACTTAGCAGGCACGCGCAGTATTTT
NA,TRBV6-5,TRBJ2-1,NA,CASSPGALEWNEQFF,TGTGCCAGCAGTCCCGGTGCCTTGGAGTGGAATGAGCAGTTCTTC
NA,TRBV5-4,TRBJ2-1,NA,CASRVGQINEQFF,TGTGCCAGCAGGGTTGGACAGATAAATGAGCAGTTCTTC
TRBD2,TRBV7-8,TRBJ2-7,few,CASSLERGLDDEQYF,TGTGCCAGCAGCTTAGAGCGGGGACTAGACGACGAGCAGTACTTC
TRBD2,TRBV7-8,TRBJ2-1,many,CASKSGTSGGQYNEQFF,TGTGCCAGCAAAAGCGGGACTAGCGGGGGACAATACAATGAGCAGTTCTTC
NA,TRBV18,TRBJ2-2,NA,CASSQGHNTGELFF,TGTGCCAGCTCACAGGGACATAACACCGGGGAGCTGTTTTTT
NA,TRBV27,TRBJ2-5,NA,CASNRDTEETQYF,TGTGCCAGCAACCGGGACACAGAAGAGACCCAGTACTTC
NA,TRBV7-2,TRBJ2-7,many,CASRAGSSYEQYF,TGTGCCAGCCGGGCGGGGTCATCCTACGAGCAGTACTTC
NA,TRBV6-2/TRBV6-3,TRBJ2-3,NA,CASSSPRTDPTDTQYF,TGTGCCAGCAGCTCCCCTAGGACGGACCCCACAGATACGCAGTATTTT
NA,TRBV18,TRBJ2-2,NA,CASAFALAKQSGELFF,TGTGCCAGCGCCTTTGCGCTAGCGAAGCAGTCCGGGGAGCTGTTTTTT
NA,TRBV7-2,TRBJ2-7,many,CASSLDPPNEQYF,TGTGCCAGCAGCTTAGACCCCCCCAACGAGCAGTACTTC
NA,TRBV6-1,TRBJ1-5,few,CASSDFLPGDYSNQPQHF,TGTGCCAGCAGTGATTTCCTGCCGGGGGATTATAGCAATCAGCCCCAGCATTTT
NA,TRBV6-5,TRBJ2-3,NA,CASSYPPGLENTDMQYF,TGTGCCAGCAGTTACCCCCCGGGACTCGAAAACACAGATATGCAGTATTTT